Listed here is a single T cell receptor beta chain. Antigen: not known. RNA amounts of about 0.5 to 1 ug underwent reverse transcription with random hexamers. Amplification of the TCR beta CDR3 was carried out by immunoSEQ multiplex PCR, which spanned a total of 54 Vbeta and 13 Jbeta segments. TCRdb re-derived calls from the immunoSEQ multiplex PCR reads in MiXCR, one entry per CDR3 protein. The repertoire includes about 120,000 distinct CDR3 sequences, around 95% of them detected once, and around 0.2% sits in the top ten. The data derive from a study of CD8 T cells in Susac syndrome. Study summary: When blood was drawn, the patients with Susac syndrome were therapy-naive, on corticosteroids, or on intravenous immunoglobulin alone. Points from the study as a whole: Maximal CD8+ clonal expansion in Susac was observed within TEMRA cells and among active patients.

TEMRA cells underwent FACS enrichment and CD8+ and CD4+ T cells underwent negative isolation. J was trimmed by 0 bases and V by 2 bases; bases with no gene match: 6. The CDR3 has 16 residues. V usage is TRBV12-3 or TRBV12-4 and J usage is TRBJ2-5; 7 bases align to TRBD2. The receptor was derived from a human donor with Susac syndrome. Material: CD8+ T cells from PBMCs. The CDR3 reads CASSLNGRSYQETQYF. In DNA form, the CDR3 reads TGTGCCAGCAGTTTAAACGGGAGGTCGTACCAAGAGACCCAGTACTTC.